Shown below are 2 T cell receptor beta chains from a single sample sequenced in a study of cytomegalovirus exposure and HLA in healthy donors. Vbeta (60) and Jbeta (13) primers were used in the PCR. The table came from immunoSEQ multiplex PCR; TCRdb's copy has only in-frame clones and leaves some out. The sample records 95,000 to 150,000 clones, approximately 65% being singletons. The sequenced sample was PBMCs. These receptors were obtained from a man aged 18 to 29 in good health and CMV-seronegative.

The CDR3 spells CASSLVEGVYEQYF. The CDR3 nucleotides read TGTGCCAGCAGCTTGGTTGAGGGGGTTTACGAGCAGTACTTC. The chain joins TRBV5-5 to TRBJ2-7; D may be TRBD1 (6 bases). Trimming removed 0 bases at V and 4 bases at J, with 11 bases between. The length of the CDR3 is 14 residues. Germline V gene sequence: CDR1 SGHKS, CDR2 YYEKEE (reference sequence).

CDR3 coding DNA: TGTGCCAGCAGCTCTATTAGTTCGGAGCAGTACTTC. This encodes CASSSISSEQYF. The chain links TRBV11-3 to TRBJ2-7; D is undetermined. The CDR3 extends over 12 amino acids. V was cut by 4 bases and J by 7 bases, with 11 bases left in between. The germline CDR1 and CDR2 sequences are SGHNT and YENEEA.